These T cell receptor beta chains were read from a single sample in a study of blood T cells in healthy people across ages. MiXCR, applied by TCRdb to the 5' RACE reads, yields one record per CDR3 protein. The sample shows over a million distinct CDR3 sequences, 35% to 55% of them seen only once. Sequenced input: blood. Receptors originate from a woman between 55 and 75 years old in good health. The CDR3 runs from the conserved cysteine through the conserved F or W. A D gene is named only where the DNA matches it firmly.

j_gene	v_gene	d_gene	CDR3aa
TRBJ2-1	TRBV5-1	TRBD2	CASSLVAGLANPYNEQFF
TRBJ1-4	TRBV9	NA	CASSLTRGTNEKLFF
TRBJ2-7	TRBV6-6	NA	CASSYSKQSYEQYF
TRBJ2-7	TRBV20-1	TRBD1	CSANRGVSSYEQYF
TRBJ1-1	TRBV5-4	NA	CASSLGDWDAAFF
TRBJ2-7	TRBV7-9	TRBD2	CASSLGELAGDDEQYF
TRBJ2-7	TRBV27	NA	CASTDRASDEQYF
TRBJ2-1	TRBV7-9	TRBD2	CASSLASGINEQFF
TRBJ2-7	TRBV9	NA	CASSVGGTLLYEQYF
TRBJ1-5	TRBV5-6	TRBD1	CASTFGTGGYQPQHF
TRBJ1-1	TRBV6-6	TRBD1	CASRRAPVGTGGTEAFF
TRBJ2-7	TRBV29-1	TRBD2	CSVTRTSGGSSYEQYF
TRBJ2-1	TRBV20-1	NA	CSARDLYVRPYNEQFF
TRBJ2-7	TRBV11-2	TRBD1	CASSRTTGNYEQYF
NA	TRBV7-6	NA	CASSQGQTHTEQYF
TRBJ2-7	TRBV10-3	TRBD2	CAISSSPGLAYSYEQYF
TRBJ2-7	TRBV6-1	TRBD2	CASRMTSGNSYEQYF
TRBJ2-1	TRBV28	TRBD2	CASSPAGWTSGRYNEQFF
TRBJ1-4	TRBV11-2	TRBD1	CASSTGTGVYEKLFF
TRBJ2-7	TRBV6-5	TRBD2	CASSYHQGLAGLSYEQYF
TRBJ2-3	TRBV7-2	NA	CASSQYRRGTQYF
TRBJ2-1	TRBV20-1	TRBD2	CSARARLAEGNEQFF
TRBJ2-1	TRBV4-1	TRBD2	CASSHLTGGGRAYNEQFF
TRBJ2-7	TRBV18	TRBD2	CASSPIGREAVGEQYF
TRBJ2-5	TRBV5-1	TRBD1	CASSKGQGRGETQYF
TRBJ1-2	TRBV6-1	NA	CASKNYGYTF
TRBJ2-3	TRBV12-3/TRBV12-4	TRBD2	CASSLSGGEGDTQYF
TRBJ1-4	TRBV12-3/TRBV12-4	NA	CASSFTSTAANEKLFF
TRBJ2-3	TRBV15	NA	CATSRARRGLQTDTQYF
TRBJ2-7	TRBV6-5	TRBD1	CASSSRDRGIYEQYF
TRBJ2-7	TRBV20-1	NA	CSARRGPAEQYF
TRBJ2-7	TRBV2	NA	CASRDLFLGEQYF
TRBJ2-3	TRBV9	TRBD2	CASTPGTTDTQYF
TRBJ2-7	TRBV2	NA	CASRGGSIQYF
TRBJ2-1	TRBV20-1	TRBD2	CSARGLAGVTYNEQFF
TRBJ2-4	TRBV5-1	NA	CASRGEALRQYF
TRBJ2-7	TRBV6-2/TRBV6-3	NA	CATGGTYEQYF
TRBJ2-7	TRBV6-2/TRBV6-3	NA	CASSHSSYEQYF
TRBJ1-2	TRBV12-1	NA	CASSLPAGGGSGYTF
TRBJ2-3	TRBV6-5	NA	CASMLGSTSYRTDTQYF
TRBJ1-1	TRBV10-3	NA	CAISESRSPQNTEAFF
TRBJ2-3	TRBV27	TRBD1	CASSRRDRPTDTQYF
TRBJ2-7	TRBV20-1	NA	CSARDDGKRLAYEQYF
TRBJ1-2	TRBV29-1	NA	CSVEVAGAVGIGYTF
TRBJ1-1	TRBV27	NA	CASSRGSLDEAFF
TRBJ2-7	TRBV2	TRBD1	CASSDVGQGDYEQYF
TRBJ2-1	TRBV9	NA	CASSPRDFSYNEQFF
TRBJ1-2	TRBV10-3	NA	CAISEPGDRGYTF
TRBJ2-3	TRBV7-9	TRBD1	CASSQTGEGTDTQYF
TRBJ2-7	TRBV20-1	TRBD2	CSAKDERGISYEQYF
TRBJ2-3	TRBV9	NA	CASSPRGDTQYF
NA	TRBV10-3	NA	CAISDPGGALGETQYF
TRBJ2-1	TRBV20-1	TRBD2	CSATEAGVGKDEQFF
TRBJ2-2	TRBV3-1	NA	CASSQDLVAGELFF
TRBJ2-7	TRBV3-1	NA	CVSSQGDFNEQYF